This T cell receptor beta chain was retrieved from a study of blood T cell repertoires in COVID-19. Source study methods: Amplified reference gene primers provided the basis for estimating nucleated cell counts. Profiled with immunoSEQ multiplex PCR; TCRdb holds only in-frame clones, not every one. V and J calls and clone size are as listed in that table; D and trimming were resolved from the DNA. Counted here are fewer than 85,000 clones, around four fifths occurring once; the ten biggest clones make up about 17%. The V end was cut by 4 bases, the J end by 0 bases, with 10 bases between. The CDR3 is 15 residues long. CDR1 is SGHNT and CDR2 is YYREEE in the germline V gene (reference sequence).

The sample taken for sequencing was peripheral blood. The gene calls are TRBV5-4 and TRBJ2-2; maybe TRBD2 (5 bases). The sequence was obtained from a woman aged 55-70 years with acute or convalescent COVID-19. Written as DNA, the CDR3 is TGTGCCAGCAGCCCCGGGATCCCGAACACCGGGGAGCTGTTTTTT. Its translation: CASSPGIPNTGELFF.